These 31 T cell receptor beta chains were sequenced from one sample in a study of T cells expressing NK-cell markers (dated by TCRdb to the early 2020s). The library was generated by 5' RACE. The sequencer listed for this sample is Illumina HiSeq 2000. TCRdb reprocessed the public reads and reports one entry per CDR3 protein sequence, without DNA. In this sample's table one finds 500,000 or so distinct CDR3 sequences. Approximately 3.5% of the sample is taken by the ten largest. The sample comprised blood T cells: a sorted CD56 or NKG2C T cell subset, CD4+ or CD8+ T cells, or bulk PBMC T cells (not recorded which). These receptors were taken from a man aged 18 to 35 in good health. Donor details come from another sample of the same person, matched by shared clones.

The V and J genes are TRBV7-2 and TRBJ2-5. The CDR3 has 13 residues. CDR1 and CDR2 (germline): SGHTA, FQGNSA. Here the CDR3 reads CASSLSVEQTQYF.

This chain uses TRBV6-1 with TRBJ2-3; TCRdb outputs TRBD2, but without DNA this stays unchecked. CDR1 MNHNS and CDR2 SASEGT come from the germline V gene. The CDR3 extends over 15 amino acids. CDR3: CASSERGVRTDTQYF.

The V call is TRBV12-3 or TRBV12-4, the J call TRBJ2-5; the D gene TCRdb calls, TRBD1, cannot be checked with no DNA. The CDR3 has 15 amino acids. CDR3 loop: CASSLAAGKQETQYF.

V gene TRBV5-1 combines with J gene TRBJ2-2; without DNA, the TCRdb call of TRBD1 cannot be checked. Germline values: CDR1 SGHRS, CDR2 YFSETQ. CDR3 length: 15 residues. This chain's CDR3 is CASTLNPGAPGELFF.

The chain employs TRBV7-2 and TRBJ2-7; TCRdb outputs TRBD2, but without DNA this stays unchecked. This CDR3 is built from 16 residues. The germline V gene encodes CDR1 SGHTA and CDR2 FQGNSA. The CDR3 spells CASSRDGGGLSYEQYF.

This chain uses TRBV4-2 with TRBJ1-1. Germline assignment: CDR1 LGHNA and CDR2 YNFKEQ. This CDR3 region has 16 residues. The CDR3 sequence is CASSQVLQLQNTEAFF.

The J gene is TRBJ2-1, the V gene TRBV3-1; with no DNA, the TCRdb D assignment of TRBD2 cannot be verified. The germline V gene has CDR1 LGHDT and CDR2 YNNKEL (reference sequence). The CDR3 totals 15 residues. Here the CDR3 reads CASRPSGLPWTEQFF.

The chain combines TRBV5-1 with TRBJ1-5. The CDR3 runs 13 residues. Per the germline V gene, CDR1 is SGHRS and CDR2 is YFSETQ. The CDR3: CASSLVGRQPQHF.

The chain combines TRBV20-1 with TRBJ2-7; TCRdb names TRBD2, which stays unverified in the absence of DNA. There are 12 residues in the CDR3. Looked up from germline, CDR1 is DFQATT and CDR2 is SNEGSKA (reference sequence). CDR3 protein: CSAVGRQDEQYF.

This chain uses TRBV5-1 with TRBJ1-1; TCRdb reports TRBD1, a call that lacks DNA to check it against. CDR1 is SGHRS, CDR2 YFSETQ, per germline. The CDR3 is 15 amino acids. Here the CDR3 reads CASSPLGGMNTEAFF. Filled out from reference TRBV5-1 and TRBJ1-1, the complete variable domain reads KAGVTQTPRYLIKTRGQQVTLSCSPISGHRSVSWYQQTPGQGLQFLFEYFSETQRNKGNFPGRFSGRQFSNSRSEMNVSTLELGDSALYLCASSPLGGMNTEAFFGQGTRLTVV.

This chain joins TRBV3-1 and TRBJ2-3; the TCRdb D gene call, TRBD2, has no DNA to confirm it. Per germline, CDR1 LGHDT and CDR2 YNNKEL (reference sequence). The CDR3 has 17 residues. CDR3 amino acids: CASSLRLAGHTTDTQYF.

The chain is built from TRBV24-1 and TRBJ2-1; TCRdb picks TRBD1, but there is no DNA to check that call. This CDR3 comprises 16 residues. Per germline, CDR1 KGHDR and CDR2 SFDVKD. The CDR3 sequence: CATSDPRPTGRDEQFF.

The chain employs TRBV12-3 or TRBV12-4 and TRBJ2-7; absent DNA, TCRdb's TRBD2 call cannot be checked. This CDR3 spans 15 amino acids. CDR3 loop: CASSQTGTRRYEQYF.

The rearrangement links TRBV3-1 to TRBJ2-3; there is no DNA to check the TCRdb D call of TRBD1. Per germline, CDR1 LGHDT and CDR2 YNNKEL (reference sequence). This CDR3 comprises 16 residues. This CDR3 is CASSPEGGLNTDTQYF.

The gene calls are TRBV20-1 and TRBJ2-3; no DNA is available, so the TRBD1 call from TCRdb remains unchecked. CDR3 length: 15 residues. CDR1 is DFQATT and CDR2 is SNEGSKA in the germline V gene (reference sequence). CDR3 sequence: CSARGPRASDDTQYF.

This rearrangement joins TRBV5-1 to TRBJ2-5; with no DNA, the TCRdb D assignment of TRBD1 cannot be verified. The CDR3 covers 14 residues. In germline, CDR1 is SGHRS, CDR2 YFSETQ. Here the CDR3 reads CASTPFVGQETQYF.

The chain is built from TRBV4-2 and TRBJ2-7; the D gene TCRdb calls, TRBD1, cannot be checked with no DNA. This CDR3 has 15 residues. The germline gives CDR1 LGHNA, CDR2 YNFKEQ. CDR3 in amino acids: CASSQSRDGDYEQYF.

This chain's CDR3 is CAWDTASGNTIYF. This chain joins TRBV30 and TRBJ1-3. This CDR3 has 13 amino acids. Per the germline V gene, CDR1 is GTSNPN and CDR2 is SVGIG (reference sequence).

The chain couples TRBV11-3 to TRBJ2-3; lacking DNA, the TRBD2 call made by TCRdb goes unchecked. The CDR3 runs to 16 residues. Germline CDR1 reads SGHNT; CDR2 reads YENEEA. The CDR3: CASSWGLAGGTDTQYF.

The rearrangement joins TRBV28 to TRBJ2-1; the D call of TRBD1 rests on TCRdb alone, since no DNA is present to check it. The CDR3 is 14 amino acids. Germline lookup yields CDR1 MDHEN and CDR2 SYDVKM. The CDR3 reads CASRLGQVNNEQFF.

The chain is built from TRBV6-2 or TRBV6-3 and TRBJ2-1. Germline assignment: CDR1 MNHEY and CDR2 SVGEGT. This CDR3 region has 16 residues. The CDR3 reads CASSYSTDSSYNEQFF.

The chain couples TRBV12-3 or TRBV12-4 to TRBJ2-1; lacking DNA, the TRBD2 call made by TCRdb goes unchecked. This CDR3 is 16 amino acids long. The CDR3 loop is CASSRRLAGGPGEQFF.

V and J are TRBV7-2 and TRBJ2-3; no DNA is available, so the TRBD1 call from TCRdb remains unchecked. CDR3 length: 12 residues. Germline V gene lookup returns CDR1 SGHTA and CDR2 FQGNSA. CDR3 sequence: CASSPRDRVPYF.

The chain combines TRBV7-3 with TRBJ2-7; TCRdb indicates TRBD1, and absent DNA this call remains unverified. This CDR3 is 15 amino acids long. The germline V gene encodes CDR1 SGHTA and CDR2 FQGTGA. The chain's CDR3 is CASSFGAGVQYEQYF.

V and J are TRBV28 and TRBJ2-7; without DNA, the TCRdb call of TRBD1 cannot be checked. The CDR3 spans 11 residues. The V gene's germline CDR1 is MDHEN and CDR2 SYDVKM. CDR3 region: CASSSQGQQYF.

The chain uses TRBV5-1 and TRBJ2-2. The CDR3 is 14 residues long. Germline V gives CDR1 SGHRS, CDR2 YFSETQ. CDR3 in amino acids: CASSLEGFSGELFF.

The rearrangement links TRBV3-1 to TRBJ1-2; without DNA, the TCRdb call of TRBD1 cannot be checked. CDR3 length equals 15 residues. Looked up from germline, CDR1 is LGHDT and CDR2 is YNNKEL (reference sequence). CDR3 sequence: CASSQWDSTNYGYTF.

V is TRBV7-9 and J is TRBJ2-3. CDR3 length equals 15 residues. CDR1 and CDR2 (germline): SEHNR, FQNEAQ (reference sequence). CDR3 in amino acids: CASSLPLHYTDTQYF.

This chain joins TRBV6-1 and TRBJ2-2; TCRdb picks TRBD1, but there is no DNA to check that call. Germline CDR1 and CDR2: MNHNS and SASEGT. The length of the CDR3 is 18 residues. CDR3 protein: CASSPSTGGRGVTGELFF.

V and J are TRBV20-1 and TRBJ2-5; the D call of TRBD1 rests on TCRdb alone, since no DNA is present to check it. The CDR3 consists of 15 residues. In germline, CDR1 is DFQATT, CDR2 SNEGSKA (reference sequence). The CDR3 loop is CSARDLKGVEGTQYF.

The chain has TRBV20-1 and TRBJ2-1; checking the TCRdb D call of TRBD2 is not possible without DNA. The CDR3 is 17 residues long. Germline V gene data show CDR1 as DFQATT and CDR2 as SNEGSKA (reference sequence). CDR3 loop: CSATRTSGRSTGSKQFF.